The table lists the clone carrying this T cell receptor beta chain with a few counts. The antigen remains unidentified. This entry comes from a study of T cells after yellow fever vaccination. Overall study results and limits: Repertoires obtained by FACS sorting could include abundant clonotypes that entered as contaminants from the bulk population. Weaker in magnitude, the secondary response showed a faster peak on day 5 versus 15.

A universal primer site and UMIs were added as TCR cDNA was made by 5'RACE template switching. TCRdb re-analysed the 5' RACE reads in MiXCR, keeping a single row per CDR3 protein. This table has around 340,000 distinct CDR3 sequences, approximately 9% appearing once. The V gene's germline CDR1 is SGHTA and CDR2 FQGNSA. The V segment lost 4 bases and the J segment 2 bases; nucleotides outside the gene matches: 8. The CDR3 is made up of 17 amino acids. The source material was PBMCs, sampled on the day of the first yellow fever vaccination. The clonotype was recovered from a young man who received the YFV17D yellow fever vaccine. This chain uses TRBV7-2 with TRBJ1-4; the match to TRBD1 covers 9 bases. The DNA of the CDR3 is TGTGCCAGCAGCTCCGGGACAGGGACCATCACTAATGAAAAACTGTTTTTT. Translating gives CASSSGTGTITNEKLFF.